There are a few counts of the clone carrying this TCR beta chain. V was shortened by 0 bases and J by 4 bases, with 10 bases between the two germline ends. CDR1 is LGHNA and CDR2 is YNFKEQ in the germline V gene. The CDR3 contains 15 residues. Time point denoted: pre-sensitization, week 0. The treatment here: therapeutic diphenylcyclopropenone sensitization with weekly scalp DPC. TCRdb re-called the RACE reads with MiXCR, one entry per CDR3 protein. The table includes 150,000 to 200,000 distinct CDR3 sequences, under 35% detected once. This specimen belongs to a study of human T cells and chemical hapten exposure.

The origin of this receptor is a woman aged 30 to 39 with alopecia areata. Some clones in this sample may be carry-over from other donors' samples. The specimen was whole blood, collected in connection with sensitization to the hapten diphenylcyclopropenone (DPC). The gene calls are TRBV4-2 and TRBJ1-5, with D possibly TRBD1 on 5 matching bases. In DNA, the CDR3 is TGTGCCAGCAGCCAAGATAGGGGTCCGAATCAGCCCCAGCATTTT. It codes for CASSQDRGPNQPQHF.